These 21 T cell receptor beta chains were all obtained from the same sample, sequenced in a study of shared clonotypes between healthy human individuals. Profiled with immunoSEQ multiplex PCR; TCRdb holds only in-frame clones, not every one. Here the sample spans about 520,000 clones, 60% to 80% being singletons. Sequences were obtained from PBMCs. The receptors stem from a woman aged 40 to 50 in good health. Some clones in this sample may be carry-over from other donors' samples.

The CDR3 sequence is CASSGIGANTEAFF. CDR3 DNA: TGCGCCAGCAGTGGCATAGGAGCAAACACTGAAGCTTTCTTT. The chain couples TRBV10-2 to TRBJ1-1; D uncertain. Deletions cut 4 bases from V and 2 bases from J, with 11 bases between. Germline CDR1 reads WSHSY; CDR2 reads SAAADI. This CDR3 spans 14 amino acids.

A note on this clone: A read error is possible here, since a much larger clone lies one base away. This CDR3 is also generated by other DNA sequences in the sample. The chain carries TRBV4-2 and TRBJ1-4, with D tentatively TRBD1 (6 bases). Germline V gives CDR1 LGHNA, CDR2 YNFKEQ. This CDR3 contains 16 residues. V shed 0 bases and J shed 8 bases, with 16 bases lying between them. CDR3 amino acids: CASSQDTGQGGEKLFF. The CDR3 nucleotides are TGTGCCAGCAGCCAAGATACAGGGCAAGGAGGAGAAAAACTGTTTTTT.

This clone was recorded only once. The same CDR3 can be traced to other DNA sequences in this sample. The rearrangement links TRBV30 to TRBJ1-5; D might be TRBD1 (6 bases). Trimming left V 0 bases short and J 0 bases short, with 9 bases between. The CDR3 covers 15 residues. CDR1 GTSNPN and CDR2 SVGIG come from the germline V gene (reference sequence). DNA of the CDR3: TGTGCCTGGAGTGTAGGGGGATATAGCAATCAGCCCCAGCATTTT. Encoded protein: CAWSVGGYSNQPQHF.

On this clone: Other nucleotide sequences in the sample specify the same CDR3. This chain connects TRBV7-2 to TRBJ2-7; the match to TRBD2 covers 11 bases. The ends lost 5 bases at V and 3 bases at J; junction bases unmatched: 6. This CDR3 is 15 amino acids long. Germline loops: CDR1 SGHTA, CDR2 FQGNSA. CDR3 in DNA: TGTGCCAGCAGCCCTCGACTAGCGGGAAGCTACGAGCAGTACTTC. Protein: CASSPRLAGSYEQYF. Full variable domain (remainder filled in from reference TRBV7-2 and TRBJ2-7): GAGVSQSPSNKVTEKGKDVELRCDPISGHTALYWYRQSLGQGLEFLIYFQGNSAPDKSGLPSDRFSAERTGGSVSTLTIQRTQQEDSAVYLCASSPRLAGSYEQYFGPGTRLTVT.

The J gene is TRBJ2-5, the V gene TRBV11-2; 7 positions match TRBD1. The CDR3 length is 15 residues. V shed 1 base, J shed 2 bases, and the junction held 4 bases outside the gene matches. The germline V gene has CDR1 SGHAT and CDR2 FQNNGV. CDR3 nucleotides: TGTGCCAGCAGCTTAGCGGGACAGAGACAAGAGACCCAGTACTTC. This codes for CASSLAGQRQETQYF.

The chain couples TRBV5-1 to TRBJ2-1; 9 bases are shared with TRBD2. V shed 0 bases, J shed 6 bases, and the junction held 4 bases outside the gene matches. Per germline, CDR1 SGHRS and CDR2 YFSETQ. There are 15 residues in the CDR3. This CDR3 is CASSLGVAGVNEQFF. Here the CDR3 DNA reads TGCGCCAGCAGCTTGGGGGTAGCGGGAGTCAATGAGCAGTTCTTC.

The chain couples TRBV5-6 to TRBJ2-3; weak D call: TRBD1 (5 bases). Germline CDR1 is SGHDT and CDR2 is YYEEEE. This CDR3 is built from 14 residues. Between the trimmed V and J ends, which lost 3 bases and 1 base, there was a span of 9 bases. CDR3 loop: CASSSGHRTDTQYF. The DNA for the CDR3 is TGTGCCAGCAGCTCTGGACATCGCACAGATACGCAGTATTTT.

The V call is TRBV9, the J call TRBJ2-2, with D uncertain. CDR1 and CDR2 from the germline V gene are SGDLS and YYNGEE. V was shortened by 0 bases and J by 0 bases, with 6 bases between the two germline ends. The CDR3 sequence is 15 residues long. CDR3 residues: CASSVVDANTGELFF. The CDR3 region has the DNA TGTGCCAGCAGCGTAGTAGACGCGAACACCGGGGAGCTGTTTTTT.

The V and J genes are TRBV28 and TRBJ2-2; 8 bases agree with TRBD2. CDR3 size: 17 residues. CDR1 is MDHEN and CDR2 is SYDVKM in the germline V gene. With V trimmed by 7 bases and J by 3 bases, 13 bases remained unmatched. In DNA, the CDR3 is TGTGCCAGCAAACCGGGGCGGGAGGACTTACACACCGGGGAGCTGTTTTTT. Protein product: CASKPGREDLHTGELFF.

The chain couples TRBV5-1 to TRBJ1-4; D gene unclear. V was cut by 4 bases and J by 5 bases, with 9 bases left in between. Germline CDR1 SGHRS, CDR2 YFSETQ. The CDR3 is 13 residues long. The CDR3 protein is CASSVDGNEKLFF. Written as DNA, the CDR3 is TGCGCCAGCAGCGTGGATGGCAATGAAAAACTGTTTTTT. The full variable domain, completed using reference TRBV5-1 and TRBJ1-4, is KAGVTQTPRYLIKTRGQQVTLSCSPISGHRSVSWYQQTPGQGLQFLFEYFSETQRNKGNFPGRFSGRQFSNSRSEMNVSTLELGDSALYLCASSVDGNEKLFFGSGTQLSVL.

The CDR3 here is CASSWETVKDTEAFF. The CDR3 DNA is TGTGCCAGCAGCTGGGAAACGGTAAAAGACACTGAAGCTTTCTTT. The V call is TRBV7-3, the J call TRBJ1-1; D remains unclear. The V gene's germline CDR1 is SGHTA and CDR2 FQGTGA. The CDR3 totals 15 residues. With 4 bases removed from V and 3 bases from J, the gap between germline ends came to 15 bases.

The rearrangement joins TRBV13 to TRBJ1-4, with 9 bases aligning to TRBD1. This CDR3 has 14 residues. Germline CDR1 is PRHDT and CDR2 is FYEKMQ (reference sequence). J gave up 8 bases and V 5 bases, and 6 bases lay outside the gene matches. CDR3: CASSHGTGWEKLFF. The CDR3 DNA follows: TGTGCCAGCAGCCACGGGACAGGGTGGGAAAAACTGTTTTTT. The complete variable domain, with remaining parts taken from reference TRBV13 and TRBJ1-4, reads AAGVIQSPRHLIKEKRETATLKCYPIPRHDTVYWYQQGPGQDPQFLISFYEKMQSDKGSIPDRFSAQQFSDYHSELNMSSLELGDSALYFCASSHGTGWEKLFFGSGTQLSVL.

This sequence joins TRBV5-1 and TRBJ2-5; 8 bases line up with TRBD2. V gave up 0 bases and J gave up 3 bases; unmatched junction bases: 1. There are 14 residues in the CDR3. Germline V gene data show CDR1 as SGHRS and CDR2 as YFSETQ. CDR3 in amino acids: CASSLAGLEETQYF. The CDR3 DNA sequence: TGCGCCAGCAGCTTGGCGGGACTAGAAGAGACCCAGTACTTC.

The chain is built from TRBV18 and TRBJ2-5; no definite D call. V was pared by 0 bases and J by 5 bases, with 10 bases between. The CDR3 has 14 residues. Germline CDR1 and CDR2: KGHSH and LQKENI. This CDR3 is CASSPPALVETQYF. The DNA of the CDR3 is TGTGCCAGCTCACCACCCGCATTGGTGGAGACCCAGTACTTC.

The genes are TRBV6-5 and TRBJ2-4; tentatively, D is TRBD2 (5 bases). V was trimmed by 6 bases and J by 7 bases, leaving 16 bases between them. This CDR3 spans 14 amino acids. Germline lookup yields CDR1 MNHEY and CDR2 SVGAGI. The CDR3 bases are TGTGCCAGCAGGCCCTCCTGGGGAGTGAACATTCAGTACTTC. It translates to CASRPSWGVNIQYF.

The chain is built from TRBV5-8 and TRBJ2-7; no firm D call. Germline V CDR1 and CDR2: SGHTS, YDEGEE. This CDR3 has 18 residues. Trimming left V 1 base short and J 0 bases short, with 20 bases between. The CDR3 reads CASSLLPPDPAVSYEQYF. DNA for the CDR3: TGTGCCAGCAGCTTGTTGCCGCCAGACCCGGCAGTCTCCTACGAGCAGTACTTC.

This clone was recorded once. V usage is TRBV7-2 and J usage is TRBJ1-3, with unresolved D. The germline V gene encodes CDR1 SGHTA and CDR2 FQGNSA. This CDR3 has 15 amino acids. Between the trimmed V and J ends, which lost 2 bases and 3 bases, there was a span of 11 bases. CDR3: CASSLTGSLGNTIYF. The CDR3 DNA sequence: TGTGCCAGCAGCTTAACGGGGAGCCTTGGAAACACCATATATTTT.

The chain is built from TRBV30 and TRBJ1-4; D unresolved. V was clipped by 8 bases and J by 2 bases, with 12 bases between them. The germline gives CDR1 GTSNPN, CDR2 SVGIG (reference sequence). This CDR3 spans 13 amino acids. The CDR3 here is CAARPQTNEKLFF. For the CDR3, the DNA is TGTGCCGCCCGCCCGCAGACTAATGAAAAACTGTTTTTT.

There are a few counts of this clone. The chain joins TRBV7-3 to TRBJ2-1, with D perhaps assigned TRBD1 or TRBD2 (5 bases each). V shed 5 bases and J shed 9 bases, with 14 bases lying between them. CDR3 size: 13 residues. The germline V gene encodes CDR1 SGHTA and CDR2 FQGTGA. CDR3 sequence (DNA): TGTGCCAGCAGCACGAACACAGGAGGTGAGCAGTTCTTC. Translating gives CASSTNTGGEQFF.

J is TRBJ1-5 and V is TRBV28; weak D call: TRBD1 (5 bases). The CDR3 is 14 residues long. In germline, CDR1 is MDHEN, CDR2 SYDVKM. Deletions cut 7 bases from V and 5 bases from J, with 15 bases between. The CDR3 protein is CASTYGGSDQPQHF. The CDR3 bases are TGTGCCAGCACCTACGGGGGGTCTGATCAGCCCCAGCATTTT.

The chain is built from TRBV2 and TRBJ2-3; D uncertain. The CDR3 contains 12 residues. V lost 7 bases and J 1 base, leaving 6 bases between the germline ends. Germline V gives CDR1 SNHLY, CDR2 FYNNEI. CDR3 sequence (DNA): TGTGCCAGCATGGTCGGCACAGATACGCAGTATTTT. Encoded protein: CASMVGTDTQYF.